This is a list of T cell receptor beta chains from one sample in a study of T cells in narcolepsy. Some clones are missing from TCRdb's copy, which holds only in-frame ones; the method was immunoSEQ multiplex PCR. The table lists 26,000 or so clones, more than 75% of them singletons. The sequenced sample consisted of CD45RA- memory CD4+ T cells from PBMCs. The receptor source for this set is a human donor with narcolepsy. The CDR3 runs from the conserved cysteine through the conserved F or W. A D gene is named only where the DNA matches it firmly. Not all rows give a size; the values are once, few, many and, for expanded clones, a class.

v_call: TRBV5-1; j_call: TRBJ2-7; d_call: TRBD1; clone_size: -; cdr3_aa: CASSVLDRGYEQYF; cdr3_nt: TGCGCCAGCAGCGTATTGGACAGGGGGTACGAGCAGTACTTC
v_call: TRBV30; j_call: TRBJ2-1; d_call: -; clone_size: once; cdr3_aa: CAWSKGLWNEQFF; cdr3_nt: TGTGCCTGGAGTAAGGGGTTGTGGAATGAGCAGTTCTTC
v_call: TRBV2; j_call: TRBJ1-3; d_call: -; clone_size: -; cdr3_aa: CASSEARQPSGNTIYF; cdr3_nt: TGTGCCAGCAGTGAAGCGCGACAACCCTCTGGAAACACCATATATTTT
v_call: TRBV5-8; j_call: TRBJ2-7; d_call: -; clone_size: -; cdr3_aa: CASSAPGAPRAYEQYF; cdr3_nt: TGTGCCAGCAGCGCTCCCGGGGCTCCGAGGGCCTACGAGCAGTACTTC
v_call: TRBV19; j_call: TRBJ2-3; d_call: -; clone_size: -; cdr3_aa: CASSNSRGFGTDTQYF; cdr3_nt: TGTGCCAGTAGCAACTCTCGGGGATTCGGGACAGATACGCAGTATTTT
v_call: TRBV30; j_call: TRBJ1-1; d_call: -; clone_size: once; cdr3_aa: CAWSRGGGTEAFF; cdr3_nt: TGTGCCTGGAGTAGGGGGGGAGGGACTGAAGCTTTCTTT
v_call: TRBV6-1; j_call: TRBJ2-7; d_call: TRBD2; clone_size: -; cdr3_aa: CASRLAGFYEQYF; cdr3_nt: TGTGCCAGCCGACTAGCGGGTTTCTACGAGCAGTACTTC
v_call: TRBV11-3; j_call: TRBJ2-7; d_call: -; clone_size: -; cdr3_aa: CASSYRDTSFYEQYF; cdr3_nt: TGTGCCAGCAGTTACCGGGACACCTCGTTCTACGAGCAGTACTTC
v_call: TRBV5-6; j_call: TRBJ1-5; d_call: -; clone_size: -; cdr3_aa: CASSSIRGAPQHF; cdr3_nt: TGTGCCAGCAGCTCAATTCGGGGAGCGCCCCAGCATTTT
v_call: TRBV6-1; j_call: TRBJ1-1; d_call: TRBD1; clone_size: -; cdr3_aa: CASSQKTGGVVAFF; cdr3_nt: TGTGCCAGCAGTCAGAAGACAGGGGGCGTCGTCGCTTTCTTT
v_call: TRBV6-1; j_call: TRBJ1-1; d_call: TRBD1; clone_size: -; cdr3_aa: CASSQTGGRTEAFF; cdr3_nt: TGTGCCAGCAGTCAAACAGGGGGCCGAACTGAAGCTTTCTTT
v_call: TRBV7-3; j_call: TRBJ1-5; d_call: -; clone_size: -; cdr3_aa: CASSSYSNQPQHF; cdr3_nt: TGTGCCAGCAGCTCCTATAGCAATCAGCCCCAGCATTTT
v_call: TRBV6-5; j_call: TRBJ1-5; d_call: TRBD1; clone_size: -; cdr3_aa: CASSPSGQGYQPQHF; cdr3_nt: TGTGCCAGCAGTCCCTCAGGACAGGGGTATCAGCCCCAGCATTTT
v_call: TRBV7-3; j_call: TRBJ2-2; d_call: TRBD1; clone_size: once; cdr3_aa: CASSWTGVSGTGELFF; cdr3_nt: TGTGCCAGCAGCTGGACAGGGGTCTCGGGGACCGGGGAGCTGTTTTTT
v_call: TRBV12-5; j_call: TRBJ2-2; d_call: -; clone_size: -; cdr3_aa: CASGLVLGQPNTGELFF; cdr3_nt: TGTGCTAGTGGTTTGGTACTAGGACAGCCGAACACCGGGGAGCTGTTTTTT
v_call: TRBV6-1; j_call: TRBJ1-3; d_call: -; clone_size: -; cdr3_aa: CASSEQDVSSGNTIYF; cdr3_nt: TGTGCCAGCAGTGAACAGGACGTCTCCTCTGGAAACACCATATATTTT
v_call: TRBV5-4; j_call: TRBJ2-2; d_call: -; clone_size: -; cdr3_aa: CASSLQWGGSVGELFF; cdr3_nt: TGTGCCAGCAGCTTGCAGTGGGGGGGCAGTGTCGGGGAGCTGTTTTTT
v_call: TRBV2; j_call: TRBJ2-3; d_call: TRBD1; clone_size: -; cdr3_aa: CASTRGQGRSTDTQYF; cdr3_nt: TGTGCCAGCACAAGAGGACAGGGGAGAAGCACAGATACGCAGTATTTT
v_call: TRBV6-1; j_call: TRBJ2-2; d_call: -; clone_size: -; cdr3_aa: CASRVDRTTGELFF; cdr3_nt: TGTGCCAGCAGGGTTGACAGGACCACCGGGGAGCTGTTTTTT
v_call: TRBV7-2; j_call: TRBJ1-2; d_call: -; clone_size: -; cdr3_aa: CASSTNSGYGYTF; cdr3_nt: TGTGCCAGCAGCACGAATAGTGGCTATGGCTACACCTTC
v_call: TRBV4-1; j_call: TRBJ1-2; d_call: TRBD1; clone_size: -; cdr3_aa: CASRRPGQGGLYGYTF; cdr3_nt: TGCGCCAGCAGGAGACCCGGACAGGGGGGATTATATGGCTACACCTTC
v_call: TRBV5-1; j_call: TRBJ2-5; d_call: -; clone_size: -; cdr3_aa: CASSLEAGYQETQYF; cdr3_nt: TGCGCCAGCAGCTTGGAAGCAGGGTACCAAGAGACCCAGTACTTC
v_call: TRBV10-3; j_call: TRBJ2-5; d_call: TRBD1; clone_size: -; cdr3_aa: CAISQDRGPETQYF; cdr3_nt: TGTGCCATCAGCCAGGACAGGGGGCCGGAGACCCAGTACTTC
v_call: TRBV5-1; j_call: TRBJ1-3; d_call: -; clone_size: -; cdr3_aa: CASSVTPRTVGNTIYF; cdr3_nt: TGCGCCAGCAGCGTGACCCCCCGGACAGTTGGAAACACCATATATTTT